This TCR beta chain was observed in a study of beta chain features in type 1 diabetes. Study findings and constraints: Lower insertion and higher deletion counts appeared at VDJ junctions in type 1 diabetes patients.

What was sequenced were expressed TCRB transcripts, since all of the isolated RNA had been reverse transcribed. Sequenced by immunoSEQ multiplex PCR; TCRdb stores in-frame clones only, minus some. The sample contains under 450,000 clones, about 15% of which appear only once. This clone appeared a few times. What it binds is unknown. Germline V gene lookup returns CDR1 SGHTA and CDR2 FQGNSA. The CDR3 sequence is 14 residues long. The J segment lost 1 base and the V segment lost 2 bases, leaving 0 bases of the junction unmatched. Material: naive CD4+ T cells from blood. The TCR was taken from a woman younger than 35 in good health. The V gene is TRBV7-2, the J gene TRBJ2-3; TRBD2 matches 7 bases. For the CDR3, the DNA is TGTGCCAGCAGCTTAAGCGGGGGCACAGATACGCAGTATTTT. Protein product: CASSLSGGTDTQYF.